The following is a T cell receptor beta chain sequence with its context. Its antigen is currently unknown. Generated by immunoSEQ multiplex PCR, the TCRdb table keeps only in-frame clones and is missing some. The data hold tens of thousands of clones, with approximately 86% observed a single time. This sample was included in a study of T cells in localized non-small cell lung cancer. Findings and limits, study-wide: Sequencing involved a lone tumor region, leaving heterogeneity possible. Peak T cell clonality was found in uninvolved adjacent lung, exceeding tumor. Those with higher blood T cell density had longer overall survival. Within adjacent lung there appeared a median approximately 62 of the top 100 tumor clones.

The germline V gene encodes CDR1 SGHDN and CDR2 FVKESK. The CDR3 spans 13 residues. V lost 6 bases and J 5 bases, leaving 13 bases between the germline ends. Sequenced here: peripheral blood, sampled before any cancer treatment. The TCR was taken from a woman between 18 and 50 years old with stage III lung adenocarcinoma. The chain joins TRBV14 to TRBJ1-1; D is undetermined. The CDR3 nucleotides are TGTGCCAGCAGTAAGGTGGGAGGGACTGAAGCTTTCTTT. As protein: CASSKVGGTEAFF.